Included here is one TCR beta chain sequence, with context. This specimen comes from a study of blood T cells in healthy people across ages. The germline V gene encodes CDR1 SEHNR and CDR2 FQNEAQ (reference sequence). CDR3 size: 13 residues. With 5 bases removed from V and 8 bases from J, the gap between germline ends came to 12 bases. Every donor provided around 9.5 milliliters of peripheral blood. Primed by a sample-barcoded 5' primer and a J-beta primer mix, a second PCR proceeded for about 7 to 12 cycles. Using its own MiXCR run on the 5' RACE reads, TCRdb lists one record per CDR3 protein. The sample lists 1.5 million to 2 million distinct CDR3 sequences; roughly a third were seen once.

The TCR comes from a young woman in good health. The source material was blood. The chain employs TRBV7-9 and TRBJ1-4; D uncertain. The CDR3 region has the DNA TGTGCCAGCAGCGCCCAGAGAGCGGAAAAACTGTTTTTT. This translates into CASSAQRAEKLFF. Together with reference TRBV7-9 and TRBJ1-4, the CDR3 gives the full variable domain: DTGVSQNPRHKITKRGQNVTFRCDPISEHNRLYWYRQTLGQGPEFLTYFQNEAQLEKSRLLSDRFSAERPKGSFSTLEIQRTEQGDSAMYLCASSAQRAEKLFFGSGTQLSVL.